A selection of T cell receptor beta chains follows, all from one sample in a study of blood T cells in healthy people across ages. In TCRdb, the 5' RACE reads were re-called with MiXCR into one record per CDR3 protein. The table lists roughly 1,500,000 distinct CDR3 sequences, roughly 30% of them singletons. Sequences were obtained from blood. These receptors all stem from a woman aged 30 to 39 in good health. Both conserved end residues are part of each CDR3.

TRBV11-2	CASSSIRGTSGGTIYEQYF
TRBV5-1	CASSFRGQGTEAFF
TRBV20-1	CSARVAGLAGGRSTDTQYF
TRBV20-1	CSARQSGRSYNEQFF
TRBV5-1	CASCPFWSEQYF
TRBV4-1	CASSPATGEETQYF
TRBV29-1	CSVVPGGLWGTEAFF
TRBV3-1	CASSQMVNQPQHF
TRBV12-3/TRBV12-4	CASSLRQGGNEKLFF
TRBV15	CATSNYDRGPQPQHF
TRBV20-1	CSASERETQYF
TRBV7-2	CASSRVGASYEQYF
TRBV18	CASSGRRAENNEKLFF
TRBV20-1	CSASGTSGGQETQYF
TRBV6-2/TRBV6-3	CASRPGLARPGANVLTF
TRBV2	CASGTGVPSWGGYTF
TRBV9	CASSAREPTVRITDTQYF
TRBV27	CASEFRYSGSRGGTDTQYF
TRBV24-1	CATSAGGRASSYEQYF
TRBV10-3	CAISETGRTEAFF
TRBV27	CASRDTGTGKRNEQFF
TRBV20-1	CSAEGGGLTDTQYF
TRBV20-1	CSAPSFDSGTTGELFF